This T cell receptor beta chain is drawn from a study of blood T cell repertoires in COVID-19. Study-wide context: The United States, Italy and Spain provided the acute and convalescent COVID-19 samples.

Authors' data handling: Nucleated cell number was recorded as an estimate derived from reference gene primer amplification. The assay was immunoSEQ multiplex PCR, and TCRdb's table has in-frame clones only and misses some. Clone size and V and J calls were adopted from that table, with D and trimming inferred from the DNA. The repertoire holds a few hundred thousand clones, with roughly nine tenths as singletons. The clonotype comes from a woman in her twenties or thirties with COVID-19, enrolled during active disease. Sample: peripheral blood.

CDR3 DNA: TGCAGCGTTTCAGGGGCGGACGAGCAGTACTTC. As protein: CSVSGADEQYF. This chain connects TRBV29-1 to TRBJ2-7, with D maybe TRBD1 (6 bases). Trimming took off 5 bases at V and 5 bases at J, with 10 bases between the two ends. CDR1 and CDR2 (germline): SQVTM, ANQGSEA. The CDR3 has 11 amino acids.